The T cell receptor (beta chain) described here comes from a study of T cell repertoires in cytomegalovirus infection. Study background: Matching HLA type and CMV infection were both indicated by public TCR beta signatures.

Trimming pared 3 bases from V and 5 bases from J, leaving 23 bases between. The CDR3 covers 17 residues. From germline, CDR1 is SEHNR and CDR2 FQNEAQ (reference sequence). General study points: Summed public TCR beta family frequency identified CMV carriers bearing the relevant HLA. Dominating the ex vivo response were HLA-C-restricted CMV-specific TCR beta clonotypes.

This clonotype occurred a few times. Its target is unknown. TCRdb recomputed calls from the reads with MiXCR, one row per CDR3 protein. The sample yields under 200,000 distinct CDR3 sequences, approximately 17% seen once. Sequenced: CD8+ T cells from PBMCs. This sequence joins TRBV7-9 and TRBJ2-7, with a tentative D call TRBD1 (6 bases). The origin of this receptor is a human donor in good health (CMV status not recorded). Some clones in this sample may be carry-over from other donors' samples. CDR3 in amino acids: CASSFNLGYLSGDEQYF. DNA of the CDR3: TGTGCCAGCAGCTTTAATCTCGGGTATCTCTCAGGGGACGAGCAGTACTTC.